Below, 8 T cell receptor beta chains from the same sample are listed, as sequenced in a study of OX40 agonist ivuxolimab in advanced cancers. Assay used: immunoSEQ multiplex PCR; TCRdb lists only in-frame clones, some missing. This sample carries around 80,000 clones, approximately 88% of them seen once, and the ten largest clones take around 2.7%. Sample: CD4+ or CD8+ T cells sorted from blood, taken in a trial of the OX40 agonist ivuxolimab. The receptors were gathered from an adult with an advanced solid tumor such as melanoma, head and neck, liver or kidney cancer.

CDR3 region: CASRSGGAEGYTF. The CDR3 region has the DNA TGTGCCAGCAGGTCAGGGGGCGCCGAGGGCTACACCTTC. The chain recombines TRBV25-1 with TRBJ1-2, with TRBD1 matching 8 bases. The germline V gene has CDR1 MGHDK and CDR2 SYGVNS. This CDR3 region has 13 residues. V gave up 6 bases and J gave up 8 bases; unmatched junction bases: 8.

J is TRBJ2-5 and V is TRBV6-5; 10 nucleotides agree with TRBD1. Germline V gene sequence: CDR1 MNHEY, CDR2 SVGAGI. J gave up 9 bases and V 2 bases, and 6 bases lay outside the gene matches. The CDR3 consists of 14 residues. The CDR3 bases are TGTGCCAGCAGTTACGGGACAGGGGTGAGACCCCAGTACTTC. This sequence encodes CASSYGTGVRPQYF.

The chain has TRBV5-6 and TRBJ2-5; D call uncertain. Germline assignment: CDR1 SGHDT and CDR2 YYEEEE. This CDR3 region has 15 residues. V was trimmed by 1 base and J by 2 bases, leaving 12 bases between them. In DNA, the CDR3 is TGTGCCAGCAGCTTGCCTGATAGCAGGCAAGAGACCCAGTACTTC. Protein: CASSLPDSRQETQYF.

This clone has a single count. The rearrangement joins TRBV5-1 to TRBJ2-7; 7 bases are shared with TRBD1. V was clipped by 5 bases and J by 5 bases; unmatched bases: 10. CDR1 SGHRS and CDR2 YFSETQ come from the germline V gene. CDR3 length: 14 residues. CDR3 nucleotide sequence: TGCGCCAGCAGAGCCGGGACAGTAAACCACGAGCAGTACTTC. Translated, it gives CASRAGTVNHEQYF.

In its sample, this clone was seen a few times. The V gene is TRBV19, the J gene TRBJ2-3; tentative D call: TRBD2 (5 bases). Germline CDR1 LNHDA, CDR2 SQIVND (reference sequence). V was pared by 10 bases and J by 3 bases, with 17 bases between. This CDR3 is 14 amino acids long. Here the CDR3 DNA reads TGTGCCACAAACGACCGGGAACGAACAGATACGCAGTATTTT. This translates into CATNDRERTDTQYF.

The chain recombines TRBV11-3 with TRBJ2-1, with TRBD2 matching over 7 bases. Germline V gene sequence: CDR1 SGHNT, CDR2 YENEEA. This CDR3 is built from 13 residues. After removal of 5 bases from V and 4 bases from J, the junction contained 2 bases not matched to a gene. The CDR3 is CASSPGGYNEQFF. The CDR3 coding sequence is TGTGCCAGCAGCCCGGGGGGTTACAATGAGCAGTTCTTC.

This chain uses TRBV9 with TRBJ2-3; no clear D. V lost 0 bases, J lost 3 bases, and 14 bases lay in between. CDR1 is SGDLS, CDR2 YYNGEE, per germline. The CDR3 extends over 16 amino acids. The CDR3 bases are TGTGCCAGCAGCGTAGGAGTACAGTCTCGAACAGATACGCAGTATTTT. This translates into CASSVGVQSRTDTQYF.

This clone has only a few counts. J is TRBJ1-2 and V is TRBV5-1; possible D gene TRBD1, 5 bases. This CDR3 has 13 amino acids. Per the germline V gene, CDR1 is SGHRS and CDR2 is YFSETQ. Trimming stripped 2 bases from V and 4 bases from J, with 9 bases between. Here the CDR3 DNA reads TGCGCCAGCAGCTTATCCGGGGGCTATGGCTACACCTTC. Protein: CASSLSGGYGYTF.